The following is a T cell receptor (beta chain) sequence with its context. The germline V gene encodes CDR1 SGHAT and CDR2 FQNNGV. The length of the CDR3 is 15 residues. V lost 1 base, J lost 5 bases, and 5 bases stayed unmatched. The sample belongs to a study of blood T cell repertoires in COVID-19. Study context: In each case, the material was cDNA or gDNA derived from T cells, B-cell-depleted T cells, or PBMCs.

Repertoires were generated with immunoSEQ multiplex PCR, while TCRdb's copy carries only in-frame clones and drops some. There are about 200,000 clones in the sample; about 85% occur only once, and about 19% lies in the top ten. The sequence was obtained from a man aged 40-50 years who had recovered from COVID-19. Sequencing used PBMCs or T cells enriched from blood (not recorded which). V is TRBV11-2 and J is TRBJ2-1; 7 nucleotides match TRBD2. DNA for the CDR3: TGTGCCAGCAGCTTAGGCGGCGGGAGTGACAATGAGCAGTTCTTC. The encoded protein is CASSLGGGSDNEQFF.